These 7 T cell receptor beta chains were all obtained from the same sample, sequenced in a study of T cells in Graves' hyperthyroidism and ophthalmopathy. Using RNA transcripts as the source, TCR beta CDR3 regions were amplified. The primer set for the first-round RT-PCR of the TCR CDR3 was HTBI. TCRdb used MiXCR to reprocess the multiplex PCR reads, holding one entry per CDR3 protein. The table records a few hundred thousand distinct CDR3 sequences, around 46% of them present only once. The specimen sequenced was peripheral blood or thyroid tissue (not recorded which). The source is an adult woman with Graves' disease, either hyperthyroidism or ophthalmopathy (not recorded which).

Many counts were recorded for this clonotype. The rearrangement joins TRBV5-1 to TRBJ1-4, with D uncertain. The V end lost 4 bases, the J end lost 7 bases, and 14 bases lay between the germline ends. The CDR3 has 14 amino acids. Germline CDR1 is SGHRS and CDR2 is YFSETQ. As DNA, the CDR3 is TGCGCCAGCAGCCTCACGGGCGAGTCTGAAAAACTGTTTTTT. Its translation: CASSLTGESEKLFF.

The chain employs TRBV20-1 and TRBJ1-2; 9 nucleotides align to TRBD1. Trimming at V came to 6 bases and at J to 4 bases, leaving 6 bases not matched to a gene. The CDR3 totals 13 residues. The V gene's germline CDR1 is DFQATT and CDR2 SNEGSKA (reference sequence). The CDR3, as DNA: TGCAGTGCACCGGACAGGGGTGGCTATGGCTACACCTTC. Protein sequence: CSAPDRGGYGYTF.

The sample holds many counts of this clonotype. The chain couples TRBV20-1 to TRBJ1-2, with D possibly matching TRBD1 (6 bases). CDR3 length: 15 amino acids. Germline V gene lookup returns CDR1 DFQATT and CDR2 SNEGSKA (reference sequence). The V and J ends lost 5 bases and 6 bases respectively, with 22 bases between them. The CDR3 loop reads CSADGGSVRGDGYTF. CDR3 DNA: TGCAGTGCTGACGGGGGCTCCGTTCGGGGGGATGGCTACACCTTC.

This clonotype was picked up many times. The gene calls are TRBV11-1 and TRBJ1-6; no definite D call. Per germline, CDR1 SGHAT and CDR2 FQDESV (reference sequence). Trimming left V 5 bases short and J 5 bases short, with 16 bases between. The CDR3 runs to 16 residues. The CDR3 sequence: CASSPQRRMNNSPLHF. CDR3 bases: TGTGCCAGCAGCCCTCAACGTCGGATGAATAATTCACCCCTCCACTTT.

The CDR3 spells CSLGQGDEKLFF. Here the CDR3 DNA reads TGCAGCTTGGGACAGGGCGATGAAAAACTGTTTTTT. The rearrangement uses TRBV29-1 and TRBJ1-4, with 9 bases identical to TRBD1. Looked up from germline, CDR1 is SQVTM and CDR2 is ANQGSEA. V was clipped by 8 bases and J by 6 bases; unmatched bases: 4. The CDR3 totals 12 residues.

This chain connects TRBV7-6 to TRBJ2-6, with D tentatively TRBD1 (5 bases). The germline V and J ends were trimmed by 4 bases and 8 bases, with 15 bases remaining between them. Per germline, CDR1 SGHVS and CDR2 FNYEAQ. The CDR3 consists of 15 residues. The CDR3 DNA follows: TGTGCCAGCAGCTCGAGCCTCCCAGGGACCAACGTCCTGACTTTC. This codes for CASSSSLPGTNVLTF.

This clonotype has just one count. This may stem from a read error, because a much larger clone lies one nucleotide away. The chain employs TRBV5-1 and TRBJ2-2, with D hard to call. V was cut by 7 bases and J by 4 bases, with 17 bases left in between. Looked up from germline, CDR1 is SGHRS and CDR2 is YFSETQ. This CDR3 is built from 15 residues. Here the CDR3 DNA reads TGCGCCAGCGGCGATTTGGGGAAATTCACCGGGGAGCTGTTTTTT. Encoded protein: CASGDLGKFTGELFF. The variable domain in full, completed from reference TRBV5-1 and TRBJ2-2, reads KAGVTQTPRYLIKTRGQQVTLSCSPISGHRSVSWYQQTPGQGLQFLFEYFSETQRNKGNFPGRFSGRQFSNSRSEMNVSTLELGDSALYLCASGDLGKFTGELFFGEGSRLTVL.